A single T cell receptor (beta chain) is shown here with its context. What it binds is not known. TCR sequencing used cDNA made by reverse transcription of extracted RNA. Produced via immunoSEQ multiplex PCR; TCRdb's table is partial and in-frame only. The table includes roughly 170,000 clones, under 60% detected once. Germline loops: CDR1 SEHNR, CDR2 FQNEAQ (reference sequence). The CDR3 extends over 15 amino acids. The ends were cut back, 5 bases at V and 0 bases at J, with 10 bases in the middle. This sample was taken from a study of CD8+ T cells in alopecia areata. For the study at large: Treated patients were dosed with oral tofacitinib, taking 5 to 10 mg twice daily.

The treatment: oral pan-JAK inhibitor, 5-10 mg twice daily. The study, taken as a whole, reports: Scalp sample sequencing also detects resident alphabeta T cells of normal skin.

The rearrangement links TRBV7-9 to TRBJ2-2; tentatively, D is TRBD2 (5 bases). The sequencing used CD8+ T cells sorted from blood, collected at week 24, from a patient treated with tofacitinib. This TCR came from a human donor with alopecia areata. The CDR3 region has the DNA TGTGCCAGCAGCGGCGGACTTCCGAACACCGGGGAGCTGTTTTTT. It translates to CASSGGLPNTGELFF.